The 2 T cell receptor beta chains below were found in one sample sequenced in a study of blood T cell repertoires in COVID-19. Clones were read by immunoSEQ multiplex PCR, and TCRdb kept only the in-frame ones, dropping some. The sample records under 250,000 clones, approximately 82% being singletons. The specimen sequenced was peripheral blood. Receptors were obtained from a man aged 35 to 55 with active or convalescent COVID-19.

This chain connects TRBV5-1 to TRBJ2-2, with D perhaps matching TRBD1 (6 bases). V shed 7 bases and J shed 0 bases, with 10 bases lying between them. The CDR3 covers 14 residues. Germline loops: CDR1 SGHRS, CDR2 YFSETQ. The CDR3, as DNA: TGCGCCAGCCGATCAGGGGCGAACACCGGGGAGCTGTTTTTT. It specifies CASRSGANTGELFF.

CDR3 coding DNA: TGTGCCAGCAGTGATGCCCCTGGCGGGAAGGTTGAAGCTTTCTTT. It encodes CASSDAPGGKVEAFF. This rearrangement joins TRBV6-1 to TRBJ1-1; no definite D call. CDR1 and CDR2 from the germline V gene are MNHNS and SASEGT. The V gene lost 3 bases and the J gene lost 7 bases, with 18 bases spanning the gap. The length of the CDR3 is 15 residues.